This T cell receptor (beta chain) is from a study of control samples from healthy donors and cancer patients. Profiled with immunoSEQ multiplex PCR; TCRdb holds only in-frame clones, not every one. The repertoire holds about 140,000 clones, with 85% to 90% as singletons. The germline V gene encodes CDR1 SEHNR and CDR2 FQNEAQ (reference sequence). CDR3 length: 12 residues. Trimming cost V 5 bases and J 7 bases, with 9 bases left between them. Sequencing was done on a sample of blood. The origin of this receptor is a man younger than 35 in good health. The chain couples TRBV7-9 to TRBJ2-1; D is possibly TRBD1 (7 bases). DNA of the CDR3: TGTGCCAGCAGCCCAGGGGGGAATGAGCAGTTCTTC. It is translated as CASSPGGNEQFF. The entire variable domain, with the rest obtained from reference TRBV7-9 and TRBJ2-1, is as follows: DTGVSQNPRHKITKRGQNVTFRCDPISEHNRLYWYRQTLGQGPEFLTYFQNEAQLEKSRLLSDRFSAERPKGSFSTLEIQRTEQGDSAMYLCASSPGGNEQFFGPGTRLTVL.